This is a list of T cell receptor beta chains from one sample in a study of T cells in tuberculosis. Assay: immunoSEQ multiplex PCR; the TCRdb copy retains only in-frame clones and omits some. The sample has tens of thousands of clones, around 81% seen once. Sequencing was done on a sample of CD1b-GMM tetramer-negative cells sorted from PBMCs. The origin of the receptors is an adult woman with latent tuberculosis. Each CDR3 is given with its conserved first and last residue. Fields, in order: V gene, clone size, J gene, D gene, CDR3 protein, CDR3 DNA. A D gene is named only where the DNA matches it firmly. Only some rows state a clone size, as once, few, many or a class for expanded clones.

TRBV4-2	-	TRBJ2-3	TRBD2	CASSQGLAYSTDTQYF	TGTGCCAGCAGCCAAGGACTAGCCTATAGCACAGATACGCAGTATTTT
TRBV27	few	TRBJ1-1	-	CASSLSIWPNTEAFF	TGTGCCAGCAGTTTATCGATTTGGCCGAACACTGAAGCTTTCTTT
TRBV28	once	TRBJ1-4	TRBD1	CASSLKGDREVEKLFF	TGTGCCAGCAGTCTGAAAGGGGACAGGGAGGTTGAAAAACTGTTTTTT
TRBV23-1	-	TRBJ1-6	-	CASSHSMEERWSNNSPLHF	TGCGCCAGCAGTCACTCGATGGAGGAACGTTGGTCCAATAATTCACCCCTCCACTTT
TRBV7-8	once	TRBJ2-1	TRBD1	CASSPQTGRQGADNEQFF	TGTGCCAGCAGCCCCCAAACCGGTAGACAGGGGGCGGATAATGAGCAGTTCTTC
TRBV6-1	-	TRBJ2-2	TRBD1	CASRPQGATGELFF	TGTGCCAGCAGACCACAGGGGGCTACCGGGGAGCTGTTTTTT
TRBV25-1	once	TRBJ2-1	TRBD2	CASSDMGLAVNEQFF	TGTGCCAGCAGTGATATGGGACTAGCGGTCAATGAGCAGTTCTTC
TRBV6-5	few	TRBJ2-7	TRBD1	CASSYSLGQAYEQYF	TGTGCCAGCAGTTACTCGCTAGGACAGGCCTACGAGCAGTACTTC
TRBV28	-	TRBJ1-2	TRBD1	CASSPGTAVYGYTF	TGTGCCAGCAGTCCCGGGACAGCTGTATATGGCTACACCTTC
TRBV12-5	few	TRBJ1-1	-	CASVHGQGMNTEAFF	TGTGCTAGTGTTCATGGGCAGGGGATGAACACTGAAGCTTTCTTT